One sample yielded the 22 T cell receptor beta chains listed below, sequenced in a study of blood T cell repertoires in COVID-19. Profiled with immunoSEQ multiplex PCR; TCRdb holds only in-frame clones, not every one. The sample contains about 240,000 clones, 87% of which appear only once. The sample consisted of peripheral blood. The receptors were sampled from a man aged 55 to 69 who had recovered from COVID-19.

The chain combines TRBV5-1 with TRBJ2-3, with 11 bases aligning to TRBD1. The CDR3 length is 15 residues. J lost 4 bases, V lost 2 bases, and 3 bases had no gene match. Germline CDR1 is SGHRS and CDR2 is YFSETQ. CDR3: CASSLGQGASDTQYF. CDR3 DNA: TGCGCCAGCAGCTTAGGACAGGGGGCTTCAGATACGCAGTATTTT.

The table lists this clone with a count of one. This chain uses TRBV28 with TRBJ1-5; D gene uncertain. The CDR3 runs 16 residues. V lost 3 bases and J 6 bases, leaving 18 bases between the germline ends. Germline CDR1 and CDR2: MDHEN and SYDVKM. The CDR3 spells CASSFRTGGGGQPQHF. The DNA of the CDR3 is TGTGCCAGCAGTTTTAGGACGGGAGGTGGAGGTCAGCCCCAGCATTTT.

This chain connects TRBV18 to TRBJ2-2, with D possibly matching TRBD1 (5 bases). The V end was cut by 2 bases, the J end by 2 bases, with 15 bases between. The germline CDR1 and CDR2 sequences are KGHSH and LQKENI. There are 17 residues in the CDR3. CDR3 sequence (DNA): TGTGCCAGCTCACCAAAATTACGACAGCTTAACACCGGGGAGCTGTTTTTT. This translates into CASSPKLRQLNTGELFF.

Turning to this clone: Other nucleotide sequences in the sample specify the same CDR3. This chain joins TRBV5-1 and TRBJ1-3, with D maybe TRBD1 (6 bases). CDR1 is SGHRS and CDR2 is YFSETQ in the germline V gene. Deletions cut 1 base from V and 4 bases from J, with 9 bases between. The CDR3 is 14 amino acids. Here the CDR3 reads CASSLTGYGNTIYF. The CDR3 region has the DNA TGCGCCAGCAGCTTGACAGGGTACGGAAACACCATATATTTT.

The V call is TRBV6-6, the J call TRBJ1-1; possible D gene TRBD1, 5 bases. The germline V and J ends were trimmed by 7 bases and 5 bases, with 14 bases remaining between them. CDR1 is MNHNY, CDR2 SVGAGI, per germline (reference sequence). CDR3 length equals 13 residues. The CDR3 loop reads CASNKGAVTEAFF. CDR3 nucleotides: TGTGCCAGCAATAAAGGGGCAGTGACTGAAGCTTTCTTT.

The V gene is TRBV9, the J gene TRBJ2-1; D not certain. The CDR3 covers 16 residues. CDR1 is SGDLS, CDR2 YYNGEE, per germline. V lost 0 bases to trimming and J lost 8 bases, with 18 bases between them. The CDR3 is CASSVGVSTSVDEQFF. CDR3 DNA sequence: TGTGCCAGCAGCGTAGGCGTTTCAACCTCGGTCGATGAGCAGTTCTTC.

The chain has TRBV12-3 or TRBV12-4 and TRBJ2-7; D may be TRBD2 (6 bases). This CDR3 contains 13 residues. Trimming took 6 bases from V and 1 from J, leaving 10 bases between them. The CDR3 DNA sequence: TGTGCCAGCAGGGTGACTAGTTCCTACGAGCAGTACTTC. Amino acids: CASRVTSSYEQYF.

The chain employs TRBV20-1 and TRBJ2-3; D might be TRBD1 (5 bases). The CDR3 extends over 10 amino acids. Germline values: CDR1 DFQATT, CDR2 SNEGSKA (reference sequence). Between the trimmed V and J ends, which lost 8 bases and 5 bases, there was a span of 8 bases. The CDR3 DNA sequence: TGCAGTCTGGGGCAAGATACGCAGTATTTT. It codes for CSLGQDTQYF.

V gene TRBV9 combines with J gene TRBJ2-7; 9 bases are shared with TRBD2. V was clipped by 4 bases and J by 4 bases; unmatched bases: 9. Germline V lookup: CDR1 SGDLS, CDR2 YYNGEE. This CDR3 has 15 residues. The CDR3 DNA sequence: TGTGCCAGCAGCCCCCTAGCGGGGAGGAGTTACGAGCAGTACTTC. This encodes CASSPLAGRSYEQYF.

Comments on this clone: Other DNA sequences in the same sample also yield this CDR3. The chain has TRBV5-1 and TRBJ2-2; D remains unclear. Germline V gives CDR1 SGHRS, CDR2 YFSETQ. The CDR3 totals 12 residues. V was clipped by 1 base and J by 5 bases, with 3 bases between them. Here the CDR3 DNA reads TGCGCCAGCAGCTTGCTTACCGGGGAGCTGTTTTTT. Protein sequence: CASSLLTGELFF.

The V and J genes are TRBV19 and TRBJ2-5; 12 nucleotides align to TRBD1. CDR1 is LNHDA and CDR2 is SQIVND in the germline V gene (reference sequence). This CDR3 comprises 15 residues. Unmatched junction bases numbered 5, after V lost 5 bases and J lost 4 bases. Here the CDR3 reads CASSDGDRGRETQYF. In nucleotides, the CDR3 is TGTGCCAGTAGTGATGGGGACAGGGGGCGAGAGACCCAGTACTTC.

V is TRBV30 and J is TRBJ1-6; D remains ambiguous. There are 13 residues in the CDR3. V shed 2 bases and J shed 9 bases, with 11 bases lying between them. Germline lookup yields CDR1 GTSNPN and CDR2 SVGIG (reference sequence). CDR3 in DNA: TGTGCCTGGAGTAATATTACGGGTTCACCCCTCCACTTT. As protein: CAWSNITGSPLHF.

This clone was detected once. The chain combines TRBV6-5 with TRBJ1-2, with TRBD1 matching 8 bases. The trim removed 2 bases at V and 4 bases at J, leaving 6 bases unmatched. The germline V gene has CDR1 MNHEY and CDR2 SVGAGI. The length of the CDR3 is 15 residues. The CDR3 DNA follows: TGTGCCAGCAGTTACGGCGCAGGGGGCAGCTATGGCTACACCTTC. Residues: CASSYGAGGSYGYTF.

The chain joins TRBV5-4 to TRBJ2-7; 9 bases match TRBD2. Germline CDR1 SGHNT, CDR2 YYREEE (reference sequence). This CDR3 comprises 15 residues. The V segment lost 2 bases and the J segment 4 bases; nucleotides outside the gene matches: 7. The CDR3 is CASSFGGGGLYEQYF. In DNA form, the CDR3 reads TGTGCCAGCAGCTTTGGCGGGGGGGGCCTTTACGAGCAGTACTTC.

This CDR3 reads CSVERRTGGSWGYTF. CDR3 bases: TGCAGCGTTGAAAGACGGACAGGAGGCTCATGGGGCTACACCTTC. This rearrangement joins TRBV29-1 to TRBJ1-2, with TRBD1 matching 7 bases. Losses at the gene ends were 2 bases for V and 8 bases for J; bases not matched to a gene: 14. Germline CDR1 and CDR2: SQVTM and ANQGSEA. The CDR3 is 15 residues long.

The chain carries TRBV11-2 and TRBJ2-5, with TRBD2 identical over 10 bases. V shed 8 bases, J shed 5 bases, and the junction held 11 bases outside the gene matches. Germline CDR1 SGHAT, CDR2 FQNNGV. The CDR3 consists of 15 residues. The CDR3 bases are TGTGCCAGCTCGTTTAGCGGGGGGTTCTTGGAGACCCAGTACTTC. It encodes CASSFSGGFLETQYF.

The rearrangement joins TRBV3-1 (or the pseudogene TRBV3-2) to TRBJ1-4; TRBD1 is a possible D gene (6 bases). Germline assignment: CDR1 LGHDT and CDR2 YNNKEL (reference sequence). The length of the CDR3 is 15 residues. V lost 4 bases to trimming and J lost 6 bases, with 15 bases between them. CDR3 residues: CASSPWGGLDEKLFF. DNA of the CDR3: TGTGCCAGCAGCCCATGGGGGGGCCTAGATGAAAAACTGTTTTTT.

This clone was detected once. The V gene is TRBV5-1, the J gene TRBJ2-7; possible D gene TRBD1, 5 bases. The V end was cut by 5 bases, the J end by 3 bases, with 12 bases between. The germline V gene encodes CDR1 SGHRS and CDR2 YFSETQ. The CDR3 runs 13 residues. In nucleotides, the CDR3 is TGCGCCAGCAGTTATACAGGCTTCTACGAGCAGTACTTC. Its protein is CASSYTGFYEQYF.

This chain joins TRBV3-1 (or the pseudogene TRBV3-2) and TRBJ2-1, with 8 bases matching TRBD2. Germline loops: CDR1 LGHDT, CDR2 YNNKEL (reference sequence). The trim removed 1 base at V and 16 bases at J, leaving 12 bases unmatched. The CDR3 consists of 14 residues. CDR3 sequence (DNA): TGTGCCAGCAGCCAAGTCGAACGGGGGGGCCGCGAATTCTTC. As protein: CASSQVERGGREFF.

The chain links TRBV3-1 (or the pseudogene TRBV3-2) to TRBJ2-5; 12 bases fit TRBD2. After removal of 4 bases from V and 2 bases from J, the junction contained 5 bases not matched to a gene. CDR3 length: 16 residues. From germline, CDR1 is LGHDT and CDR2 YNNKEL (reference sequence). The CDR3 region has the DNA TGTGCCAGCAGCCCGAGCCTAGCGGGGGGGCAAGAGACCCAGTACTTC. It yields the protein CASSPSLAGGQETQYF.

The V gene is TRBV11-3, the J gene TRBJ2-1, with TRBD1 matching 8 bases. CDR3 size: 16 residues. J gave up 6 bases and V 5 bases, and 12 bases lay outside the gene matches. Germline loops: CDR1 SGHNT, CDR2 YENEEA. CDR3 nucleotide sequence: TGTGCCAGCAGCAACCCCCGACAGGGGTTGGGCAATGAGCAGTTCTTC. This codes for CASSNPRQGLGNEQFF.

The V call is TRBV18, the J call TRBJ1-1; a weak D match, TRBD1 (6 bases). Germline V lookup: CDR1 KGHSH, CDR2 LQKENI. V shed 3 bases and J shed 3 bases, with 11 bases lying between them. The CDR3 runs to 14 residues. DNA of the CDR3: TGTGCCAGCTCACCCACAGGGTCGGACACTGAAGCTTTCTTT. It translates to CASSPTGSDTEAFF.